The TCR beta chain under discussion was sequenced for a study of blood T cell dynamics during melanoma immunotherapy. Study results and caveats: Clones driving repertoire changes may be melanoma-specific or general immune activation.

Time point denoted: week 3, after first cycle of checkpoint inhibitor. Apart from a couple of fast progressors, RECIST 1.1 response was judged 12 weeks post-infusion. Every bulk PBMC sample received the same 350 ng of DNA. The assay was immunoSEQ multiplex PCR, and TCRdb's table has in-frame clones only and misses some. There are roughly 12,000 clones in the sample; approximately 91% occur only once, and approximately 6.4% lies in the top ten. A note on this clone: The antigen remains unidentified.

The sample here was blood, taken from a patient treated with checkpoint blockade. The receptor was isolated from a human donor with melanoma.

The CDR3 spells CASSYVPGYSPLHF. CDR3 in DNA: TGTGCCAGCAGTTACGTGCCGGGTTATTCACCCCTCCACTTT. The V and J genes are TRBV6-5 and TRBJ1-6; D unresolved. V was pared by 2 bases and J by 8 bases, with 10 bases between. CDR1 is MNHEY, CDR2 SVGAGI, per germline. The CDR3 covers 14 residues.